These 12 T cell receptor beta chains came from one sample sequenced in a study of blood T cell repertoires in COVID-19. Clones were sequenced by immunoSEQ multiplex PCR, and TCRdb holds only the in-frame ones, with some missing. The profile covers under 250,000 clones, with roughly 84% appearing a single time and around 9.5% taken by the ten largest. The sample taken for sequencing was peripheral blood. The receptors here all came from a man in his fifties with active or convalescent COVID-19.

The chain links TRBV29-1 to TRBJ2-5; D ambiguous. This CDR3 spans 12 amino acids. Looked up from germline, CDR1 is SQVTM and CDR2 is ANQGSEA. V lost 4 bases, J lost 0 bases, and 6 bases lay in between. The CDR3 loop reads CSVGRNQETQYF. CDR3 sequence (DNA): TGCAGCGTTGGCAGGAACCAAGAGACCCAGTACTTC.

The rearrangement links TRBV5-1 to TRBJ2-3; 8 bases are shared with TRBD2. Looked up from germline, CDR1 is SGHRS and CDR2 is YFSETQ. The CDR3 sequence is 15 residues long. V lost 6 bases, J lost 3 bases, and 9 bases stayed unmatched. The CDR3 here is CASTRGLAGTDTQYF. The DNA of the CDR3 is TGCGCCAGCACCCGAGGGCTAGCGGGTACAGATACGCAGTATTTT.

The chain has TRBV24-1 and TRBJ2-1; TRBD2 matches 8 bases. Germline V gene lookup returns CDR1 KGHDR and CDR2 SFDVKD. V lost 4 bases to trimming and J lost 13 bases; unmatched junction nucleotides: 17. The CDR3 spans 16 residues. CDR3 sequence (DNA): TGTGCCACCAGTGACCCCCCTAGCGGGTTCTACATGGTACAGTTCTTC. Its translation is CATSDPPSGFYMVQFF.

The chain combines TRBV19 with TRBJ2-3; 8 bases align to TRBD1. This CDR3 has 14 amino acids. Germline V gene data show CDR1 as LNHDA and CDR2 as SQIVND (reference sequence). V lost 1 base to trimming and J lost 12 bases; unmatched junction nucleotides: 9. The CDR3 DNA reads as TGTGCCAGTAGTATAGCTCCAGGGGGCGCGTCCCAGTATTTT. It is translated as CASSIAPGGASQYF.

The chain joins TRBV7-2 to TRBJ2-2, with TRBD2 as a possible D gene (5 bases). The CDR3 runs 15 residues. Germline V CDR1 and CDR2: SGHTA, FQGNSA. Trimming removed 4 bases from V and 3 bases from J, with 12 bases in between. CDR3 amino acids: CASSSLRDYTGELFF. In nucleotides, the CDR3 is TGTGCCAGCAGCTCTCTCCGGGATTACACCGGGGAGCTGTTTTTT.

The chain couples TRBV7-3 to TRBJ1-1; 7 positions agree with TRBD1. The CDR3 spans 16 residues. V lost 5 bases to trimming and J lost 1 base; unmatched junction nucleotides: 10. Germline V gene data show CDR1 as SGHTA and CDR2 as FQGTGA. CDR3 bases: TGTGCCAGCAGCCCCCAGGGGGGACCGTGGAACACTGAAGCTTTCTTT. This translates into CASSPQGGPWNTEAFF.

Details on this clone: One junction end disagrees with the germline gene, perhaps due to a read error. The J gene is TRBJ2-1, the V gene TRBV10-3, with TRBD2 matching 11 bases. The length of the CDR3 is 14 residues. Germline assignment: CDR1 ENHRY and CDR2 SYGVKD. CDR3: CAISDFGTSGTQVF. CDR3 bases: TGTGCCATCAGTGATTTCGGGACTAGCGGAACCCAAGTCTTC.

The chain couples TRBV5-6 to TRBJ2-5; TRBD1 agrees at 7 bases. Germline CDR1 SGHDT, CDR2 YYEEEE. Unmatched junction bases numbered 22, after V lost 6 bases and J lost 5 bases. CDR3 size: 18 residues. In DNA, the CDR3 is TGTGCCAGCACCAAAAGACCGGGACAGCCACTTTCGGGCGAGACCCAGTACTTC. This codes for CASTKRPGQPLSGETQYF. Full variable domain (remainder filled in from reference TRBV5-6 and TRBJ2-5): DAGVTQSPTHLIKTRGQQVTLRCSPKSGHDTVSWYQQALGQGPQFIFQYYEEEERQRGNFPDRFSGHQFPNYSSELNVNALLLGDSALYLCASTKRPGQPLSGETQYFGPGTRLLVL.

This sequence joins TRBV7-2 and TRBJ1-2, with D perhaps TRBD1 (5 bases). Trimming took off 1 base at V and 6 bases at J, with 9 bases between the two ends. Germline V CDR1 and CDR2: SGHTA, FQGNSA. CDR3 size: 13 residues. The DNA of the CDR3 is TGTGCCAGCAGCTTAGACAGGCGCAATGGCTACACCTTC. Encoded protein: CASSLDRRNGYTF.

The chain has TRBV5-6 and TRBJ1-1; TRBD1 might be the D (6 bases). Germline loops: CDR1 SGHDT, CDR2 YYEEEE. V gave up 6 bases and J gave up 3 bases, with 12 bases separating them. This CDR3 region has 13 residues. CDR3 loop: CASNREEDTEAFF. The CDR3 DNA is TGTGCCAGCAACAGGGAAGAGGACACTGAAGCTTTCTTT.

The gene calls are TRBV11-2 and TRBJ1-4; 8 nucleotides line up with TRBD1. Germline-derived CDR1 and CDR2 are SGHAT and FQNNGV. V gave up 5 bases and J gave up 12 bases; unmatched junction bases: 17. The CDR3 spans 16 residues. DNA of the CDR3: TGTGCCAGCAGCACCCAAATAGGACAGGGAGGGTGGGAACTGTTTTTT. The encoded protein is CASSTQIGQGGWELFF.

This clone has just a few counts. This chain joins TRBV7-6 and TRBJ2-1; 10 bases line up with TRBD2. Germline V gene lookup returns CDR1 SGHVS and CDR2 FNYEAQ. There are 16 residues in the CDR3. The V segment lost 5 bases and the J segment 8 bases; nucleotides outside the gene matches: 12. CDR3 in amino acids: CASSIETSGTSHEQFF. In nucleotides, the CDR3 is TGTGCCAGCAGCATAGAAACTAGCGGGACCAGCCATGAGCAGTTCTTC.